This T cell receptor (beta chain) derives from a study of T cell repertoires in cytomegalovirus infection. This clonotype was seen ten or more times. Its target is not known. TCRdb ran MiXCR on the reads and lists one entry per CDR3 protein. Here the sample spans about half a million distinct CDR3 sequences, about 33% being singletons. Between the trimmed V and J ends, which lost 5 bases and 6 bases, there was a span of 26 bases. The CDR3 covers 17 residues. CDR1 and CDR2 from the germline V gene are SGHVS and FNYEAQ. V usage is TRBV7-6 and J usage is TRBJ2-7, with D perhaps TRBD1 (8 bases). This sample comprised cultured PBMCs, obtained from culture after CMV antigen stimulation. This clonotype was obtained from a human donor in good health (CMV status not recorded). Some clones in this sample may be carry-over from other donors' samples. The CDR3 DNA reads as TGTGCCAGCAGCCCATGGCCCCCCACAGGGGGGGTTAGCGAGCAGTACTTC. Its protein is CASSPWPPTGGVSEQYF.